This TCR beta chain was retrieved from a study of blood T cell repertoires in COVID-19. About the research overall: COVID-19 samples collected from the United States, Italy and Spain covered acute and convalescent phases. PBMCs, B-cell-depleted T cells, or T cells provided the cDNA or gDNA that made up the material.

CDR1 is MRHNA and CDR2 is SNTAGT in the germline V gene. V trimming: 2 bases; J trimming: 6 bases; junction bases outside the gene matches: 2. The CDR3 length is 13 residues. Original handling: Counts of nucleated cells, estimated from reference gene primer amplification, were obtained. Here immunoSEQ multiplex PCR was the method, and the copy in TCRdb shows in-frame clones only, minus some. The V and J calls and clone size come from that table; D and trimming were worked out from the DNA. This sample carries 110,000 to 150,000 clones, roughly 90% of them seen once, and the ten largest clones take around 3.2%.

This chain uses TRBV6-4 with TRBJ1-1; the match to TRBD1 covers 8 bases. This clonotype was obtained from a man aged 60 to 75 with active or convalescent COVID-19. Sequencing was carried out using peripheral blood. This CDR3 reads CASSDGQGSEAFF. The CDR3 nucleotides read TGTGCCAGCAGTGACGGACAGGGATCTGAAGCTTTCTTT.